This entry describes one TCR beta chain. Its specificity is not known. The data originate from a study of T cell responses to AZD1222 COVID-19 vaccine. Study-wide context: Second-dose schedules of about 4 or about 12 weeks were combined.

Whole-study findings and limits: The breadth and depth of Spike-specific TCRs increased once two AZD1222 doses had been given. Close to half of all spike-specific TCRs reportedly target regions of the variants that are unmutated. Baseline serostatus was positive in only a handful of AZD1222 recipients.

Per the germline V gene, CDR1 is SGHRS and CDR2 is YFSETQ. CDR3 length: 15 residues. Trimming stripped 3 bases from V and 8 bases from J, with 17 bases between. Only in-frame clones appear in the TCRdb table, and some are missing; sequencing was by immunoSEQ multiplex PCR. Of about 150,000 clones in the sample, just over 90% were seen once. Sample: peripheral blood, taken on day 0 of AZD1222 vaccination. This chain uses TRBV5-1 with TRBJ1-4; weak D call: TRBD1 (6 bases). The clonotype originates from an adult in good health. The CDR3 DNA reads as TGCGCCAGCAGCTCTCGAGGGGGGAGAGAGGAAAAACTGTTTTTT. Its translation is CASSSRGGREEKLFF.